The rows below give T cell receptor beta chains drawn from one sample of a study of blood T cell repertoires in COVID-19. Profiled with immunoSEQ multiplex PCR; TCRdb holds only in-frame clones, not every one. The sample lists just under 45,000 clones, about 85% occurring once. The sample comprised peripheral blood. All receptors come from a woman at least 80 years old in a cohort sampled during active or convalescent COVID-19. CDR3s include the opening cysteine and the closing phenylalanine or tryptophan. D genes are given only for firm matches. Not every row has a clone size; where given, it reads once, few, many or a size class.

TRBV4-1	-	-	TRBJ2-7	CASSLFQGYEQYF
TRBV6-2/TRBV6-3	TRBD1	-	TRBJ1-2	CASSPGQIYGYTF
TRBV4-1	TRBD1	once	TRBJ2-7	CASSRDSSRDEQYF
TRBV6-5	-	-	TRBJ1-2	CASSYSSMEQVRYTF
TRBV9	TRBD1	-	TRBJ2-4	CASSVGQGAKNIQYF
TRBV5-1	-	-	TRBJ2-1	CASSLHTRTGGYNEQFF
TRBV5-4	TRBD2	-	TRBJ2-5	CASSSTLAEETQYF
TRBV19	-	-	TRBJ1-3	CASSSTDDSGNTIYF
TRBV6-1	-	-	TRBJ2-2	CASSGATVPGELFF
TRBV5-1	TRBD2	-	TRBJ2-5	CASSSGTSGIEETQYF
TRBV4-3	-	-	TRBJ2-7	CASSQGLSGNYEQYF
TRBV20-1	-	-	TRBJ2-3	CSATLEDTQYF
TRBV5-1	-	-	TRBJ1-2	CASSLWPGAEDGYTF
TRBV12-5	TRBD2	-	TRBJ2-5	CASGRTSSQETQYF